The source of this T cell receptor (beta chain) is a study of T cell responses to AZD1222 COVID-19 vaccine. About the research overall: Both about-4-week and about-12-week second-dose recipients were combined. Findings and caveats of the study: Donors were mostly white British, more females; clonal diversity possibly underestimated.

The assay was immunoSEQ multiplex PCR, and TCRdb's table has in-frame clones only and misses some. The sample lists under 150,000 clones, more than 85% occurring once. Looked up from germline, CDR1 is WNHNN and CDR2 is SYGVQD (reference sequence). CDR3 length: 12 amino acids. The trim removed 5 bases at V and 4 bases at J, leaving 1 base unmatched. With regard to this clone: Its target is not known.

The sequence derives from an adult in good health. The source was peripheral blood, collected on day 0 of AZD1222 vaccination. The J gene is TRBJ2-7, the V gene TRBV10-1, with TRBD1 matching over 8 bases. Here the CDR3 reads CASSRQGYEQYF. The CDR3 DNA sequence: TGCGCCAGCAGTAGACAGGGGTACGAGCAGTACTTC.